The rows below give T cell receptor beta chains drawn from one sample of a study of shared clonotypes between healthy human individuals. Clones were sequenced by immunoSEQ multiplex PCR, and TCRdb holds only the in-frame ones, with some missing. The sample records about 2 million clones, 90% to 95% being singletons. Input material: naive CD4+ T cells sorted from blood. The receptor set was obtained from a man between 18 and 29 years old in good health. The CDR3 runs from the conserved cysteine through the conserved F or W. A D gene is named only where the DNA matches it firmly. Some rows mark clone size as missing; the rest say once, few, many or name a class of expanded clone.

-	TRBV5-1	TRBJ2-3	-	TGCGCCAGCGGGGGAGGGACAGGTAGCACAGATACGCAGTATTTT	CASGGGTGSTDTQYF
-	TRBV18	TRBJ2-2	many	TGTGCCAGCTCATCGCTACCGACAGGGGAGCTGTTTTTT	CASSSLPTGELFF
-	TRBV5-4	TRBJ1-1	-	TGTGCCAGCAGCCGACAGTTAGGGCTAACTGAAGCTTTCTTT	CASSRQLGLTEAFF
-	TRBV12-2	TRBJ2-1	-	TGTGCAAGTCGCTTAAACAAGACTAGCGGGAGTTACAATGAGCAGTTCTTC	CASRLNKTSGSYNEQFF
-	TRBV5-1	TRBJ1-5	-	TGCGCCAGCAGCTTGGGGGGGGATCAGCCCCAGCATTTT	CASSLGGDQPQHF
TRBD2	TRBV7-8	TRBJ2-2	-	TGTGCCAGCAGTCCCCCTGAGACTAGCGGGCGGTCCACCGGGGAGCTGTTTTTT	CASSPPETSGRSTGELFF
-	TRBV2	TRBJ2-3	-	TGTGCCAGCAGTCCCGACGGGGAGTATACGCAGTATTTT	CASSPDGEYTQYF
-	TRBV6-1	TRBJ2-7	-	TGTGCCAGCCACTACGAGCAGTACTTC	CASHYEQYF
-	TRBV7-9	TRBJ2-3	-	TGTGCCAGCAGCCCGGCAGGAGGGCCAGATACGCAGTATTTT	CASSPAGGPDTQYF
TRBD2	TRBV11-2	TRBJ2-4	-	TGTGCCACGGGACTACGGGACATTCAGTACTTC	CATGLRDIQYF
TRBD1	TRBV11-2	TRBJ2-7	-	TGTGCCAGCAGCTTAGATTTGGGGACAGGGGACTACGAGCAGTACTTC	CASSLDLGTGDYEQYF
-	TRBV6-5	TRBJ2-3	-	TGTGCCAGCAGTTACACCGACAGGACCGATACGCAGTATTTT	CASSYTDRTDTQYF
-	TRBV5-1	TRBJ1-2	-	TGCGCCAGCAGCTCGGGGACCCTATATGGCTACACCTTC	CASSSGTLYGYTF
TRBD1	TRBV30	TRBJ1-6	-	TGTGCCTGGAGTACAGGGGAAAATAATTCACCCCTCCACTTT	CAWSTGENNSPLHF
-	TRBV7-2	TRBJ2-1	-	TGTGCCAGCAGCTTAGAGTATGAGCAGTTCTTC	CASSLEYEQFF
-	TRBV5-4	TRBJ1-2	-	TGTGCCAGCAGCTTCGCCCTGTCTAACTATGGCTACACCTTC	CASSFALSNYGYTF
-	TRBV12-5	TRBJ1-5	many	TGTGCTAGTGGTTTGGCAAGGGATATAGGCGGTCCCCAGCATTTT	CASGLARDIGGPQHF
-	TRBV4-1	TRBJ1-2	-	TGCGCCAGCAAAATTATGGGGAGCGGCTATGGCTACACCTTC	CASKIMGSGYGYTF
-	TRBV11-2	TRBJ2-1	-	TGTGCCAGCAGGAGGACGAGCAATGAGCAGTTCTTC	CASRRTSNEQFF
-	TRBV6-6	TRBJ1-5	once	TGTGCCAGCAGCCCACTGGGACAGCCCCAGCATTTT	CASSPLGQPQHF
-	TRBV5-1	TRBJ2-7	-	TGCGCCAGCAGCTTGGCAGGGCTAGCGACGAACGAGCAGTACTTC	CASSLAGLATNEQYF
-	TRBV29-1	TRBJ2-7	-	TGCAGCGTTGTCCTAGCGCCTGCCTACGAGCAGTACTTC	CSVVLAPAYEQYF
-	TRBV27	TRBJ1-2	once	TGTGCCAGCACGACGTCATGGACAGATAACTATGGCTACACCTTC	CASTTSWTDNYGYTF
TRBD1	TRBV4-1	TRBJ1-1	-	TGCGCCAGCAGATCCCCGGGACAGGGTCGCACTGAAGCTTTCTTT	CASRSPGQGRTEAFF
TRBD1	TRBV18	TRBJ2-7	-	TGTGCCAGCTCACCGTTGGACAGGCTCGAGCAGTACTTC	CASSPLDRLEQYF
-	TRBV7-9	TRBJ2-5	-	TGTGCCAGCAGCTCGGTTTTCGACCGGGAGCATCAGTACTTC	CASSSVFDREHQYF